These 21 T cell receptor beta chains came from one sample sequenced in a study of T-cell memory formation after mild COVID-19. TCRdb reanalysed the 5' RACE reads using MiXCR and keeps one entry per CDR3 protein. The table records some 300,000 distinct CDR3 sequences, under 25% of them present only once. Source material: PBMCs or a T cell subset sorted from them (not recorded which). These receptors were collected from a man younger than 35 who had mild COVID-19 (a few samples of this study predate the infection). Cell type and time point are not known.

The chain carries TRBV7-2 and TRBJ2-7, with TRBD2 as a possible D gene (6 bases). V lost 2 bases, J lost 4 bases, and 9 bases lay in between. Germline values: CDR1 SGHTA, CDR2 FQGNSA. The CDR3 is made up of 13 amino acids. In DNA form, the CDR3 reads TGTGCCAGCAGCTTAAGTCGGGAGTACGAGCAGTACTTC. This translates into CASSLSREYEQYF. The full variable domain, completed using reference TRBV7-2 and TRBJ2-7, is GAGVSQSPSNKVTEKGKDVELRCDPISGHTALYWYRQSLGQGLEFLIYFQGNSAPDKSGLPSDRFSAERTGGSVSTLTIQRTQQEDSAVYLCASSLSREYEQYFGPGTRLTVT.

A remark on this clonotype: Mismatch with germline at one junction end may stem from a read error. The rearrangement uses TRBV28 and TRBJ1-2; maybe TRBD1 (6 bases). Germline CDR1 is MDHEN and CDR2 is SYDVKM. The CDR3 totals 14 residues. CDR3 in amino acids: CASSFTGFYLDENF. CDR3 bases: TGTGCCAGCAGTTTTACAGGGTTTTACTTGGACGAAAACTTC.

This clonotype was seen a few times. V and J are TRBV29-1 and TRBJ2-7, with D possibly TRBD1 on 5 matching bases. The CDR3 covers 13 residues. Trimming took 4 bases from V and 2 from J, leaving 12 bases between them. Germline CDR1 SQVTM, CDR2 ANQGSEA. The CDR3 bases are TGCAGCGTTGGATACAGGTCCCCCTACGAGCAGTACTTC. Protein product: CSVGYRSPYEQYF.

The chain couples TRBV29-1 to TRBJ1-1, with D maybe TRBD1 (6 bases). Trimming stripped 3 bases from V and 11 bases from J, with 19 bases between. The germline gives CDR1 SQVTM, CDR2 ANQGSEA. The CDR3 length is 13 residues. CDR3 in DNA: TGCAGCGTTGATGGGGGCTTCGGAAGGAAGGCTTTCTTT. The encoded protein is CSVDGGFGRKAFF.

This clonotype has at least ten counts. CDR3 nucleotide sequence: TGTGCCAGCAGAGCCGGGACAGGGGTAGCTCGGGAGCTGTTTTTT. Translated, it gives CASRAGTGVARELFF. V usage is TRBV6-5 and J usage is TRBJ2-2; 10 positions match TRBD1. The junction had 10 bases not matched to a gene; V was cut back by 6 bases and J by 9 bases. CDR3 length: 15 residues. Germline CDR1 and CDR2: MNHEY and SVGAGI.

The chain carries TRBV4-1 and TRBJ2-1; 7 bases align to TRBD2. Trimming removed 5 bases from V and 1 base from J; junction bases left unmatched: 5. Germline assignment: CDR1 MGHRA and CDR2 YSYEKL. The CDR3 runs 15 residues. Here the CDR3 DNA reads TGCGCCAGCAGCAAGAGCGGGGCGTCCTACAATGAGCAGTTCTTC. Protein product: CASSKSGASYNEQFF.

Many counts were recorded for this clonotype. The CDR3 here is CASSQAGTGVETQYF. The CDR3 DNA reads TGCGCCAGCAGCCAGGCCGGGACAGGGGTCGAGACCCAGTACTTC. This chain joins TRBV4-3 and TRBJ2-5; TRBD1 agrees at 10 bases. V shed 3 bases, J shed 5 bases, and the junction held 6 bases outside the gene matches. Germline V gives CDR1 LGHNA, CDR2 YSLEER. There are 15 residues in the CDR3.

This clonotype appeared a few times. The chain combines TRBV7-9 with TRBJ1-6, with D possibly matching TRBD1 (6 bases). V was trimmed by 5 bases and J by 10 bases, leaving 15 bases between them. Germline lookup yields CDR1 SEHNR and CDR2 FQNEAQ (reference sequence). CDR3 size: 14 residues. Here the CDR3 DNA reads TGTGCCAGCAGCAGCCAGGGGTGGGGATCACCCCTCCACTTT. It specifies CASSSQGWGSPLHF.

In its sample, this clonotype was seen a few times. A much larger clone differs by one base, so this may be a read error. The genes are TRBV7-3 and TRBJ1-1; a weak D match, TRBD1 (5 bases). Germline values: CDR1 SGHTA, CDR2 FQGTGA. This CDR3 is built from 13 residues. The CDR3 DNA is TGTGCCAGCAGCTTAGGGGGGAACCCTGAAGCTTTCTTT. Its translation is CASSLGGNPEAFF. The whole variable domain, remainder taken from reference TRBV7-3 and TRBJ1-1, is GAGVSQTPSNKVTEKGKYVELRCDPISGHTALYWYRQSLGQGPEFLIYFQGTGAADDSGLPNDRFFAVRPEGSVSTLKIQRTERGDSAVYLCASSLGGNPEAFFGQGTRLTVV.

This sequence joins TRBV6-5 and TRBJ2-2; D is uncertain. The V and J ends lost 2 bases and 4 bases respectively, with 11 bases between them. CDR3 length: 15 residues. CDR1 is MNHEY, CDR2 SVGAGI, per germline. In nucleotides, the CDR3 is TGTGCCAGCAGTTACCCGGGTTTGGGCACCGGGGAGCTGTTTTTT. The encoded protein is CASSYPGLGTGELFF.

The gene calls are TRBV4-1 and TRBJ2-1; 11 bases line up with TRBD2. The CDR3 has 15 residues. CDR1 is MGHRA, CDR2 YSYEKL, per germline. The J segment lost 5 bases and the V segment lost 2 bases, leaving 2 bases of the junction unmatched. The CDR3 DNA sequence: TGCGCCAGCAGCCAACGACTAGCGGGAAACAATGAGCAGTTCTTC. Protein sequence: CASSQRLAGNNEQFF.

The sample holds a few counts of this clonotype. V and J are TRBV5-1 and TRBJ1-2; 7 bases match TRBD1. The CDR3 has 15 amino acids. Trimming at V came to 4 bases and at J to 4 bases, leaving 10 bases not matched to a gene. Germline V lookup: CDR1 SGHRS, CDR2 YFSETQ. Here the CDR3 reads CASSPQGQIGYGYTF. CDR3 DNA: TGCGCCAGCAGCCCCCAGGGACAGATTGGCTATGGCTACACCTTC.

This clonotype occurred many times. This rearrangement joins TRBV3-1 to TRBJ2-3, with D perhaps matching TRBD1 or TRBD2 (6 bases each). The length of the CDR3 is 15 residues. Germline V gene sequence: CDR1 LGHDT, CDR2 YNNKEL (reference sequence). V shed 4 bases and J shed 6 bases, with 17 bases lying between them. As DNA, the CDR3 is TGTGCCAGCAGCCCGGGGGCCATCGGAAGTGATACGCAGTATTTT. Its protein is CASSPGAIGSDTQYF.

The chain couples TRBV9 to TRBJ2-1; D is undetermined. The CDR3 is 14 amino acids. Germline V gene sequence: CDR1 SGDLS, CDR2 YYNGEE. Trimming took off 3 bases at V and 5 bases at J, with 12 bases between the two ends. CDR3 in DNA: TGTGCCAGCAGCGGGCGGACGGCCCACAATGAGCAGTTCTTC. It translates to CASSGRTAHNEQFF.

The chain joins TRBV11-2 to TRBJ1-2; TRBD1 aligns across 7 bases. The CDR3 is 12 amino acids. The ends lost 5 bases at V and 8 bases at J; junction bases unmatched: 5. The germline gives CDR1 SGHAT, CDR2 FQNNGV. Here the CDR3 DNA reads TGTGCCAGCAGCGGACAGGTTCGGGGCTACACCTTC. Residues: CASSGQVRGYTF.

This clonotype has more than one count but fewer than ten. The rearrangement joins TRBV25-1 to TRBJ1-5; TRBD1 aligns across 9 bases. CDR3 length: 17 residues. V lost 1 base, J lost 1 base, and 5 bases stayed unmatched. Germline V gene lookup returns CDR1 MGHDK and CDR2 SYGVNS. CDR3 loop: CASSECVGQGSNQPQHF. CDR3 nucleotide sequence: TGTGCCAGCAGTGAATGTGTGGGACAGGGAAGCAATCAGCCCCAGCATTTT.

The gene calls are TRBV5-4 and TRBJ2-3; perhaps TRBD2 as D (6 bases). CDR3 size: 14 residues. Germline V gives CDR1 SGHNT, CDR2 YYREEE (reference sequence). Trimming left V 0 bases short and J 5 bases short, with 10 bases between. The CDR3 DNA is TGTGCCAGCAGCTTGGGACTAGGGGAAGATACGCAGTATTTT. It specifies CASSLGLGEDTQYF.

The chain employs TRBV11-2 and TRBJ2-5; D perhaps matches TRBD2 (6 bases). The CDR3 spans 15 residues. Trimming removed 6 bases at V and 3 bases at J, with 17 bases between. The V gene's germline CDR1 is SGHAT and CDR2 FQNNGV. The CDR3 region is CASSSIRGGEETQYF. The CDR3 region has the DNA TGTGCCAGCAGTTCAATACGGGGCGGGGAAGAGACCCAGTACTTC.

V is TRBV12-3 or TRBV12-4 and J is TRBJ2-5; a weak D match, TRBD2 (6 bases). The CDR3 is 13 residues long. Trimming stripped 7 bases from V and 4 bases from J, with 13 bases between. This CDR3 reads CASTSMGGETQYF. In DNA, the CDR3 is TGTGCCAGCACCTCCATGGGAGGAGAGACCCAGTACTTC.

Only a few counts were recorded for this clonotype. This chain links TRBV18 with TRBJ2-5; TRBD1 is a possible D gene (6 bases). This CDR3 is built from 16 residues. V dropped 1 base and J dropped 3 bases, with 15 bases sitting between them. Germline-derived CDR1 and CDR2 are KGHSH and LQKENI. CDR3 sequence: CASSPRLGGVKETQYF. CDR3 in DNA: TGTGCCAGCTCACCACGTCTAGGGGGTGTGAAAGAGACCCAGTACTTC.

This chain connects TRBV6-2 or TRBV6-3 to TRBJ2-3, with D unresolved. The CDR3 has 13 residues. The V gene lost 2 bases and the J gene lost 3 bases, with 6 bases spanning the gap. Germline V gene sequence: CDR1 MNHEY, CDR2 SVGEGT. CDR3 bases: TGTGCCAGCAGTTACGGTCGGACAGATACGCAGTATTTT. It is translated as CASSYGRTDTQYF.